This T cell receptor (beta chain) was found in a study of neurological immune-mediated disorders. Study-level information: Of 35 or so multiple sclerosis patients, some 30 were relapsing-remitting and 3 secondary progressive.

In this sample, this clonotype turned up many times. This may stem from a read error, because a much larger clone lies one nucleotide away. The CDR3 covers 17 residues. The germline CDR1 and CDR2 sequences are ENHRY and SYGVKD. V shed 3 bases and J shed 1 base, with 13 bases lying between them. The method for making cDNA was 5'RACE, and it used 10-nucleotide random UMIs. TCRdb analysed the 5' RACE reads with MiXCR anew, one entry per CDR3 protein. The sample shows 50,000 to 60,000 distinct CDR3 sequences, about 4.2% of them seen only once. The V gene is TRBV10-3, the J gene TRBJ2-6; either TRBD1 or TRBD2 may fit D (5 bases each). The material sequenced was CD4+ T cells from blood. The sequence was obtained from a woman aged 40 to 50 with multiple sclerosis. The CDR3 region is CAISDRGMSSGANVLTF. The CDR3 DNA is TGTGCCATCAGTGATCGGGGCATGAGTTCTGGGGCCAACGTCCTGACTTTC.